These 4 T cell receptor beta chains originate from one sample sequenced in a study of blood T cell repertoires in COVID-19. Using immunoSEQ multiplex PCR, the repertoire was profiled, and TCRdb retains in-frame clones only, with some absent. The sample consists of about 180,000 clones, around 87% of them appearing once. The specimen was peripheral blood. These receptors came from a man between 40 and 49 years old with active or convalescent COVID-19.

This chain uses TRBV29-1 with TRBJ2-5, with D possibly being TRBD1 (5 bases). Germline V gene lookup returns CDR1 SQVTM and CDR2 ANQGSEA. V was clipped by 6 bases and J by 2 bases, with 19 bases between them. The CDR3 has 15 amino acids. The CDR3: CSVSPLGQGQETQYF. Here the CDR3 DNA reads TGCAGCGTCAGTCCTCTTGGGCAGGGACAAGAGACCCAGTACTTC.

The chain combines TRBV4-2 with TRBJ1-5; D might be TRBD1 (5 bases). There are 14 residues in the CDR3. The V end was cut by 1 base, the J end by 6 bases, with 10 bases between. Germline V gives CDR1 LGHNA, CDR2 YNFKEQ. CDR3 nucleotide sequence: TGTGCCAGCAGCCAAGGGGGGGGGAGTCAGCCCCAGCATTTT. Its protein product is CASSQGGGSQPQHF.

The CDR3 nucleotides read TGTGCCAGCAGCTTATTGGGGCTCAATGAGCAGTTCTTC. Translated, it gives CASSLLGLNEQFF. The chain joins TRBV7-8 to TRBJ2-1; D possibly corresponds to TRBD1 (5 bases). CDR1 SGHVS and CDR2 FQNEAQ come from the germline V gene. The CDR3 runs to 13 residues. Trimming shortened V by 2 bases and J by 6 bases, and 8 bases separated the two germline ends.

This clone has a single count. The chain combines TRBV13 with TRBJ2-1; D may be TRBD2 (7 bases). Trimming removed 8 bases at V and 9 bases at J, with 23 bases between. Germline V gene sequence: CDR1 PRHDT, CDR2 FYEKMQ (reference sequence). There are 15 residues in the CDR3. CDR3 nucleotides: TGTGCCAGCGAGGAGGGGGGGGTCCCGCGCGGTGAGCAGTTCTTC. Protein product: CASEEGGVPRGEQFF.